The following is a T cell receptor beta chain sequence with its context. Its target is not known. One junction end does not reproduce the germline sequence, and a read error may be involved. Cultured CD4+ T cell DNA was sequenced using the Oncomine TCR Beta short-read assay. Each CDR3 protein is one row after TCRdb ran MiXCR on the PCR reads. The data contain approximately 21,000 distinct CDR3 sequences, around 55% of them seen just once; the ten biggest clones take up over 8.5%. Treatment denoted: roughly 10-day PBMC culture with coronavirus spike peptide pools or control peptides (ViraFEST assay). ViraFEST used peptide pools to expand antigen-specific T cells before TCR sequencing. The data originate from a study of vaccination and CD4 T cells after COVID-19. The germline V gene encodes CDR1 SGHAT and CDR2 FQNNGV. This CDR3 is built from 16 residues.

Material: CD4+ T cells from blood, cultured in vitro. The source of this sequence is a human donor who had recovered from COVID-19. The chain is built from TRBV11-2 and TRBJ2-3; D is undetermined. The CDR3 spells CASSQVIRRSTDTQYF. The CDR3 DNA is TGCGCCAGCAGCCAAGTTATTCGGAGAAGCACAGATACGCAGTATTTT.